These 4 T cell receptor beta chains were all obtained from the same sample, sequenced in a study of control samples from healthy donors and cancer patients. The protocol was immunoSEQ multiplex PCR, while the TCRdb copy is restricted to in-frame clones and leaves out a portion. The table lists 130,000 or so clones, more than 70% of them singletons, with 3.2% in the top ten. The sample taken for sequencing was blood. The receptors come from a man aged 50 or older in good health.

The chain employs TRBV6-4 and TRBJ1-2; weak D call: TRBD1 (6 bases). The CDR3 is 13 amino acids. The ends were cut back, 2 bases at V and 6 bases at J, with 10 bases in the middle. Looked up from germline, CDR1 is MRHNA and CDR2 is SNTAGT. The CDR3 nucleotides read TGTGCCAGCAGTGACGGGGGGGGCCATGGCTACACCTTC. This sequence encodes CASSDGGGHGYTF.

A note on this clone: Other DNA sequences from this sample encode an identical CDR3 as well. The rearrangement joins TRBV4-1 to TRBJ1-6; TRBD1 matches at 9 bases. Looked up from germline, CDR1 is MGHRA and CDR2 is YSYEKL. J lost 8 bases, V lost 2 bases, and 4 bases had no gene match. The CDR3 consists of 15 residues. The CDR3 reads CASSQRGQGDSPLHF. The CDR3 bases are TGCGCCAGCAGCCAAAGGGGACAGGGTGATTCACCCCTCCACTTT.

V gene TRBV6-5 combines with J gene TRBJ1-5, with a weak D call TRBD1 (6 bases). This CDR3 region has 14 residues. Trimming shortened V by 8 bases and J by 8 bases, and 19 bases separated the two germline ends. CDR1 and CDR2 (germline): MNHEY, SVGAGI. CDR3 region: CASFVGGMYEPQHF. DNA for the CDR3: TGTGCCAGCTTCGTGGGGGGCATGTATGAGCCCCAGCATTTT.

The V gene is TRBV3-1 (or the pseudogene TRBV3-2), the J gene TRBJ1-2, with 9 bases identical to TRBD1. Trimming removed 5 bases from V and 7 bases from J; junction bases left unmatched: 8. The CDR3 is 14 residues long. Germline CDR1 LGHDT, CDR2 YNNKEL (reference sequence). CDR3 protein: CASSIDRGKGGYTF. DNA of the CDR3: TGTGCCAGCAGCATAGACAGGGGGAAGGGTGGCTACACCTTC.